This TCR beta chain was captured in a study of T cell repertoires in cytomegalovirus infection (dated by TCRdb to between 2018 and 2020). Regarding the complete study: Alongside well-studied HLA-B-restricted epitopes, the peptide stimulations were aimed at recently identified HLA-C-restricted CMV epitopes, whose presentation resists viral immunomodulation. The HLA type of each donor mattered for the analysis, because public TCR beta signatures pointed to carriage of CMV infection along with the matching HLA type. Study-wide conclusions, independent of this receptor: In both this cohort and an independent approximately 400-donor cohort, the cumulative frequency of public TCR beta family members distinguished carriers of CMV infection plus the relevant HLA type. The ex vivo response was dominated by HLA-C-restricted CMV-specific TCR beta clonotypes, and the single most frequent clonotype in two of eight donors was supplied by these HLA-C-restricted clonotypes.

This clonotype was seen at least ten times. Its antigen is still unknown. The sample holds no much larger clone one base away, and base qualities are not on file. The sequencer listed for this sample is Illumina HiSeq 1500. The public reads were run again by TCRdb, first through fastp at Q25 and then through MiXCR, and only productive beta chains were kept. All rows with the same CDR3 protein become a single entry with the most common DNA and genes. Here the sample has around 360,000 distinct CDR3 sequences; about 32% occur a single time. The ten largest clones capture roughly 14% of the sample. Trimming takes 2 bases off V and 0 bases off J; junction bases not matched to a gene: 3. CDR1 and CDR2 are drawn from the germline V gene: MNHEY, SVGEGT. The CDR3 spans 15 residues, from the cysteine through the phenylalanine. Just the 45-base CDR3 DNA is kept, in frame starting at base 1. Reading the label with the study, this specimen's treatment or condition is: in vitro stimulation with specific CMV peptide epitopes to enrich CMV-specific T cells.

The clonotype comes from a human donor in good health (CMV status not recorded). Some clones in this sample may be carry-over from other donors' samples. Sequenced here: cultured PBMCs, sampled from culture after CMV antigen stimulation. Here the chain combines TRBV6-2 or TRBV6-3 and TRBJ2-5; TRBD1 matches 7 bases in the middle. The CDR3 region reads CASSYGQEDQETQYF. The nucleotides are TGTGCCAGCAGTTACGGACAGGAGGACCAAGAGACCCAGTACTTC.